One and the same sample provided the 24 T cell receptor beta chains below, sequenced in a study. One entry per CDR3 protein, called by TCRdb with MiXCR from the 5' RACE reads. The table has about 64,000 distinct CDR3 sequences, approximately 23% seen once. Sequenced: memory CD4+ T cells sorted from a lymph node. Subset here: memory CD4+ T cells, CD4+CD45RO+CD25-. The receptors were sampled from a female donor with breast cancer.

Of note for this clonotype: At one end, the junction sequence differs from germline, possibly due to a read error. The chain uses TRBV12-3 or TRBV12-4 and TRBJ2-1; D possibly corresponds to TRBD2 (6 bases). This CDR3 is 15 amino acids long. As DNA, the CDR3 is TGTGCCAGCAGTTTGGGGAGGAGGGCTTACAATGAGCAGTCCTTC. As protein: CASSLGRRAYNEQSF.

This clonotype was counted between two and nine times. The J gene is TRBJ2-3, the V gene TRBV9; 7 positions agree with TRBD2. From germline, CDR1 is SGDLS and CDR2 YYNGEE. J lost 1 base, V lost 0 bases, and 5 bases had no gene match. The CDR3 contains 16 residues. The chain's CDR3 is CASSVGVAGGTDTQYF. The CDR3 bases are TGTGCCAGCAGCGTAGGGGTTGCGGGAGGCACAGATACGCAGTATTTT. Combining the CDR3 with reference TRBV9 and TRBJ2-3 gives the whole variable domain DSGVTQTPKHLITATGQRVTLRCSPRSGDLSVYWYQQSLDQGLQFLIQYYNGEERAKGNILERFSAQQFPDLHSELNLSSLELGDSALYFCASSVGVAGGTDTQYFGPGTRLTVL.

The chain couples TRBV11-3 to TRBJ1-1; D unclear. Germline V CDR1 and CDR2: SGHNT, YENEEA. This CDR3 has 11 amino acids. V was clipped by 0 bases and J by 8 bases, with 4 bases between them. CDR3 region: CASSLEAEAFF. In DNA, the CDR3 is TGTGCCAGCAGCTTAGAGGCGGAAGCTTTCTTT.

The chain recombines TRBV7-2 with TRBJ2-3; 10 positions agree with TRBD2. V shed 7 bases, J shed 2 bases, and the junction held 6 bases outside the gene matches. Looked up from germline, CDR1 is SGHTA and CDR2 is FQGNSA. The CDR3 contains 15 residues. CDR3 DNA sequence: TGTGCCAGCAACCAAGCGGGAGGGAACACAGATACGCAGTATTTT. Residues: CASNQAGGNTDTQYF.

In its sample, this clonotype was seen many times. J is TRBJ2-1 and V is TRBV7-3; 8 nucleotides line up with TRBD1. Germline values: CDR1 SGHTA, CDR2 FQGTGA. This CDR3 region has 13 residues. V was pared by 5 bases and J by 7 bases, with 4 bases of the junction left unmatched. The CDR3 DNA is TGTGCCAGCAGCGAACAGGGGGAAAATGAGCAGTTCTTC. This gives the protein CASSEQGENEQFF. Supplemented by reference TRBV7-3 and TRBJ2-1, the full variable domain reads GAGVSQTPSNKVTEKGKYVELRCDPISGHTALYWYRQSLGQGPEFLIYFQGTGAADDSGLPNDRFFAVRPEGSVSTLKIQRTERGDSAVYLCASSEQGENEQFFGPGTRLTVL.

CDR3 nucleotide sequence: TGTGCCAGCAGTTCGCCCCCACGCACAGATACGCAGTATTTT. It codes for CASSSPPRTDTQYF. V and J are TRBV27 and TRBJ2-3; D ambiguous. Germline V gives CDR1 MNHEY, CDR2 SMNVEV (reference sequence). Trimming took off 4 bases at V and 1 base at J, with 9 bases between the two ends. This CDR3 is built from 14 residues.

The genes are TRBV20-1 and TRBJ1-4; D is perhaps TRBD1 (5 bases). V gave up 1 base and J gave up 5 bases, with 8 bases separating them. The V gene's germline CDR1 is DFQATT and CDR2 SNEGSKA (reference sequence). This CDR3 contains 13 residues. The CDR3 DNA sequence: TGCAGTGCTAGAGCTGGGACGAATGAAAAACTGTTTTTT. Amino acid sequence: CSARAGTNEKLFF.

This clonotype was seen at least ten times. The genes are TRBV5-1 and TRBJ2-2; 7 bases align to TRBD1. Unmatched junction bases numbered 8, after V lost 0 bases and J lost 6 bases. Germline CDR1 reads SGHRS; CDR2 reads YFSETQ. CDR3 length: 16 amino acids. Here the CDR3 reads CASSLALSGTAGELFF. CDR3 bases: TGCGCCAGCAGCTTGGCCCTTTCAGGGACAGCCGGGGAGCTGTTTTTT.

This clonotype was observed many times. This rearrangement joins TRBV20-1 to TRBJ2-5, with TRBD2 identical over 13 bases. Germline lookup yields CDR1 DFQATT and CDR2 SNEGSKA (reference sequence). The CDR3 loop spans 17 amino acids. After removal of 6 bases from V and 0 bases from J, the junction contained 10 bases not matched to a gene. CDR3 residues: CSAVGLAGTPYQETQYF. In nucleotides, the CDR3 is TGCAGTGCCGTGGGACTAGCGGGAACTCCGTACCAAGAGACCCAGTACTTC.

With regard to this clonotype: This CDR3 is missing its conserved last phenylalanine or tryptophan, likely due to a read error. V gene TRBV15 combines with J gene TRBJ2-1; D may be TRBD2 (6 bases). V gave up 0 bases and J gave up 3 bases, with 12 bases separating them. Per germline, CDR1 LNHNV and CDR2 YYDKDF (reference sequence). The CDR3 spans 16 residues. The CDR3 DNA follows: TGTGCCACCAGCAGAGAAATCCCGGGACTCTACAATGAGCAGTTCCTC. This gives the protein CATSREIPGLYNEQFL.

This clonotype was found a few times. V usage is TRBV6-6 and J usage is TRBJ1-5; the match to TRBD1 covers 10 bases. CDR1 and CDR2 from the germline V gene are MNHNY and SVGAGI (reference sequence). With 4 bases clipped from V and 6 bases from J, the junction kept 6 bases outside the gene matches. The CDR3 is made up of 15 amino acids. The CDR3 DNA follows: TGTGCCAGCAGTTTAGGGACAGGGGATAGTCAGCCCCAGCATTTT. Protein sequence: CASSLGTGDSQPQHF.

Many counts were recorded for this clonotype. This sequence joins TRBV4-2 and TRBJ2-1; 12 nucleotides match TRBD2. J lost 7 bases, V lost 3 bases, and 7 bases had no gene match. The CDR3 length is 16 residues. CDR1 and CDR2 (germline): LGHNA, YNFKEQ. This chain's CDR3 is CASSQGGLAGRNEQFF. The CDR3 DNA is TGTGCCAGCAGCCAGGGAGGACTAGCGGGAAGAAATGAGCAGTTCTTC.

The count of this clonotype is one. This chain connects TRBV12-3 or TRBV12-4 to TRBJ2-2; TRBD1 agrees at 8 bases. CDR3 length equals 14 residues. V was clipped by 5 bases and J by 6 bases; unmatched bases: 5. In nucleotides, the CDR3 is TGTGCCAGCAGTCACCTACAGGGGGCCGGGGAGCTGTTTTTT. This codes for CASSHLQGAGELFF.

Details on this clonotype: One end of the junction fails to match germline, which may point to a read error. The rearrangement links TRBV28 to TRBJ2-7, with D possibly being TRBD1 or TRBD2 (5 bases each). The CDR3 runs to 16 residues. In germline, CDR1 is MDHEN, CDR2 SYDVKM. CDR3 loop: CASSLRGGLSSYEQYF. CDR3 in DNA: TGTGCCAGCAGTTTACGGGGCGGGTTGAGCTCCTATGAGCAGTACTTC.

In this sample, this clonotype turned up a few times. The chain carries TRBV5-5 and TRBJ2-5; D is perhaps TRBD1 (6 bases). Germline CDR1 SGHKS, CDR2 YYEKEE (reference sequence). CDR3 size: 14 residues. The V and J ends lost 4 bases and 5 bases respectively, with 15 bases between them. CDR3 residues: CASSLGRGIETQYF. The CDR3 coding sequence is TGTGCCAGCAGCCTGGGCAGGGGAATTGAGACCCAGTACTTC.

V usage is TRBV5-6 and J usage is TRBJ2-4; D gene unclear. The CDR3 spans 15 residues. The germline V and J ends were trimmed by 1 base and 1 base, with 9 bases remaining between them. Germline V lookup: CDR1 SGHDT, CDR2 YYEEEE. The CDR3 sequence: CASSLFVEAKNIQYF. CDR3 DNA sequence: TGTGCCAGCAGCTTGTTTGTGGAGGCCAAAAACATTCAGTACTTC. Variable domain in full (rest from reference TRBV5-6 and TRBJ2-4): DAGVTQSPTHLIKTRGQQVTLRCSPKSGHDTVSWYQQALGQGPQFIFQYYEEEERQRGNFPDRFSGHQFPNYSSELNVNALLLGDSALYLCASSLFVEAKNIQYFGAGTRLSVL.

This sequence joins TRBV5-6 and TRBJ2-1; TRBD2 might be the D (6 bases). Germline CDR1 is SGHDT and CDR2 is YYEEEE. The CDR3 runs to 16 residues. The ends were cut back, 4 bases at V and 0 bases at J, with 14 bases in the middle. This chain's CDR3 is CASSGTSISSYNEQFF. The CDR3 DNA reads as TGTGCCAGCAGCGGCACTAGCATCTCCTCCTACAATGAGCAGTTCTTC.

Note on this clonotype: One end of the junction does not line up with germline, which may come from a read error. This chain's CDR3 is CAGSLAGPYYEQYF. The CDR3 coding sequence is TGTGCCGGCAGTCTAGCGGGTCCATACTACGAGCAGTACTTC. The rearrangement joins TRBV6-5 to TRBJ2-7; 8 bases align to TRBD2. This CDR3 comprises 14 residues. Per the germline V gene, CDR1 is MNHEY and CDR2 is SVGAGI.

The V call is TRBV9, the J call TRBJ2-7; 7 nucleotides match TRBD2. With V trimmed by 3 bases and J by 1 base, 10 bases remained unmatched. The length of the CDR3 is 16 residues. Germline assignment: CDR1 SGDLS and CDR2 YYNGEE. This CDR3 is CASSGGLGGSSYEQYF. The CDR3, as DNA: TGTGCCAGCAGCGGGGGTCTAGGCGGGAGTTCCTACGAGCAGTACTTC.

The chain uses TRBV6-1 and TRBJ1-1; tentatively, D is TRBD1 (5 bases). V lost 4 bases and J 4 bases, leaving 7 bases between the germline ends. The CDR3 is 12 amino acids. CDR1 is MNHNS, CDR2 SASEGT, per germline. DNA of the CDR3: TGTGCCAGCAGTGTGGGACGCACTGAAGCTTTCTTT. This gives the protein CASSVGRTEAFF.

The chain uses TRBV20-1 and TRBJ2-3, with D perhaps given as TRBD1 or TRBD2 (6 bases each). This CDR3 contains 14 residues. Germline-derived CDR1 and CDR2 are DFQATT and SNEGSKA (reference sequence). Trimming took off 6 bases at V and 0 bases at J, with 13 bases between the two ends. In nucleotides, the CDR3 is TGCAGTGCCAAGAGGGGGACTAGCACAGATACGCAGTATTTT. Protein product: CSAKRGTSTDTQYF.

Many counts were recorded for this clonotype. The CDR3 DNA is TGTGCCACCAGCAGAGAACGAGCGGGAGAGCGGCTCAATGAGCAGTTCTTC. It yields the protein CATSRERAGERLNEQFF. This sequence joins TRBV15 and TRBJ2-1, with 8 positions matching TRBD2. V lost 0 bases and J lost 6; bases outside the gene matches: 10. The CDR3 has 17 amino acids. Per germline, CDR1 LNHNV and CDR2 YYDKDF (reference sequence).

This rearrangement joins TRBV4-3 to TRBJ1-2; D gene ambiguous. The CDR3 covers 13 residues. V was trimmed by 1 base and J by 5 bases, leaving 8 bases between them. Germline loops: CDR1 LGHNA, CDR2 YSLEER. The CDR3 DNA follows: TGCGCCAGCAGCCAAGGGGAGCTATATGGCTACACCTTC. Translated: CASSQGELYGYTF.

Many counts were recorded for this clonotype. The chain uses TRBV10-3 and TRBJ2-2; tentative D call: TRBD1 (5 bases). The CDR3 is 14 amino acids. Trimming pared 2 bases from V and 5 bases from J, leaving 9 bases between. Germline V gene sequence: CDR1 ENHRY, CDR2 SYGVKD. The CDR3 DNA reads TGTGCCATCAGTGAGAAGCCAGGGACCGGGGAGCTGTTTTTT. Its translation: CAISEKPGTGELFF.